The TCR beta chain under discussion was sequenced for a study of CD8 T cells in Susac syndrome. This CDR3 is 15 amino acids long. The V end lost 4 bases, the J end lost 1 base, and 14 bases lay between the germline ends. Germline V gene data show CDR1 as SGHNT and CDR2 as YYREEE (reference sequence). About 0.45 to 1 ug RNA was reverse transcribed with random hexamers. TCRdb ran MiXCR on the immunoSEQ multiplex PCR reads and lists one entry per CDR3 protein. Here the sample spans tens of thousands of distinct CDR3 sequences, 85% to 95% being singletons. Sequenced sample: CD4+ T cells from PBMCs. The chain combines TRBV5-4 with TRBJ2-5; D is possibly TRBD1 (6 bases). This clonotype originated in a human donor with Susac syndrome. CDR3 amino acids: CASSKTGTRQETQYF. Here the CDR3 DNA reads TGTGCCAGCAGCAAGACGGGGACACGCCAAGAGACCCAGTACTTC.